This record concerns one T cell receptor beta chain sequence. The source of the sample is a study of T cells after somatic rescue of genetic block. Repertoires were generated with immunoSEQ multiplex PCR, while TCRdb's copy carries only in-frame clones and drops some. The data contain about 15,000 clones, 72% of them singletons. The CDR3 extends over 19 amino acids. From germline, CDR1 is KGHSH and CDR2 LQKENI. Trimming cost V 0 bases and J 4 bases; bases outside gene matches: 15. The sequenced material came from peripheral blood mononuclear cells (PBMCs). This clonotype was sampled from a boy younger than 18. V gene TRBV18 combines with J gene TRBJ2-5, with 9 bases aligning to TRBD2. Here the CDR3 DNA reads TGTGCCAGCTCACCACCGCGGCGGCGGGGGGGCGAGAGGGGAGAGACCCAGTACTTC. This encodes CASSPPRRRGGERGETQYF.